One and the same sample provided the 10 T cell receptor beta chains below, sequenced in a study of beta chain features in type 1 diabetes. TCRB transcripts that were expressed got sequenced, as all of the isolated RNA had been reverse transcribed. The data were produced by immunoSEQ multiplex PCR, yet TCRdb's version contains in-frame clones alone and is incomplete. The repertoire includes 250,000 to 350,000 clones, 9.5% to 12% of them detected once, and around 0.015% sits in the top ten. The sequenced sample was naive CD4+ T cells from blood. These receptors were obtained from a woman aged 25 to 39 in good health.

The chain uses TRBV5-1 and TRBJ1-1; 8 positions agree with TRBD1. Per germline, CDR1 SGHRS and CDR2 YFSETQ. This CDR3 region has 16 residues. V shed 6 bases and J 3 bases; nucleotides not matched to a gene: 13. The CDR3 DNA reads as TGCGCCAGCACACTACAGGGGGATGCGGGGGACACTGAAGCTTTCTTT. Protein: CASTLQGDAGDTEAFF.

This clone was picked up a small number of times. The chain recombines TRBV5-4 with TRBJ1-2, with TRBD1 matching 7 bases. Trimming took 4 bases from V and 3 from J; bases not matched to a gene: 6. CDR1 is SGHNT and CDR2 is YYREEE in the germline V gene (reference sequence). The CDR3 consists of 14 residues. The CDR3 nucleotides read TGTGCCAGCAGCCGACAGGGCGCGGACTATGGCTACACCTTC. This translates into CASSRQGADYGYTF.

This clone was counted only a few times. The CDR3 spells CASSLGGLAGGGGETQYF. In DNA, the CDR3 is TGTGCCAGCAGCCTAGGTGGCCTAGCGGGAGGGGGCGGAGAGACCCAGTACTTC. The V and J genes are TRBV7-2 and TRBJ2-5; 12 bases are shared with TRBD2. Germline CDR1 and CDR2: SGHTA and FQGNSA. V trimming: 5 bases; J trimming: 4 bases; junction bases outside the gene matches: 14. This CDR3 comprises 18 residues.

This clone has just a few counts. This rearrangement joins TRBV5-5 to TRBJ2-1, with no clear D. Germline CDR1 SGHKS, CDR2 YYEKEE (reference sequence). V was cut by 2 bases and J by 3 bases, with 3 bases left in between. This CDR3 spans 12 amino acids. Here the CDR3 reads CASSFVYNEQFF. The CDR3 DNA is TGTGCCAGCAGCTTCGTCTACAATGAGCAGTTCTTC.

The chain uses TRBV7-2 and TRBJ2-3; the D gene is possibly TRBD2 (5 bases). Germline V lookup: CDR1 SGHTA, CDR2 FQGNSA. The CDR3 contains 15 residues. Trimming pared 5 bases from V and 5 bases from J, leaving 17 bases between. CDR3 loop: CASSRDRVRGDTQYF. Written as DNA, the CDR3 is TGTGCCAGCAGCCGAGACCGAGTTCGGGGAGATACGCAGTATTTT.

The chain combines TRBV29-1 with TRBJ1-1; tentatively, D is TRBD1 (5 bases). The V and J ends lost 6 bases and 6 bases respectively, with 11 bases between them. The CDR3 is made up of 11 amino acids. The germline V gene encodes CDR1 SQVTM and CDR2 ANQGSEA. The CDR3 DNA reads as TGCAGCGTGCTCAGGGCCGCTGAAGCTTTCTTT. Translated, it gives CSVLRAAEAFF. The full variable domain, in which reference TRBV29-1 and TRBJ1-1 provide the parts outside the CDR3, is SAVISQKPSRDICQRGTSLTIQCQVDSQVTMMFWYRQQPGQSLTLIATANQGSEATYESGFVIDKFPISRPNLTFSTLTVSNMSPEDSSIYLCSVLRAAEAFFGQGTRLTVV.

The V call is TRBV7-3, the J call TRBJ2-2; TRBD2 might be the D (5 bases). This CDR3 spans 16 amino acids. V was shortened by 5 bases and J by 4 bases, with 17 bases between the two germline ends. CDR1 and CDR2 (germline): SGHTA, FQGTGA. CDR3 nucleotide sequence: TGTGCCAGCAGCCCCTATGGAGGAGTAAGCACCGGGGAGCTGTTTTTT. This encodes CASSPYGGVSTGELFF.

Here the CDR3 DNA reads TGTGCCAGCAGTTTAATCCCTCGGGGGGCGCATAACGAGCAGTACTTC. Translating gives CASSLIPRGAHNEQYF. The chain is built from TRBV27 and TRBJ2-7, with D perhaps TRBD2 (7 bases). Trimming pared 2 bases from V and 5 bases from J, leaving 19 bases between. This CDR3 region has 16 residues. CDR1 and CDR2 from the germline V gene are MNHEY and SMNVEV (reference sequence).

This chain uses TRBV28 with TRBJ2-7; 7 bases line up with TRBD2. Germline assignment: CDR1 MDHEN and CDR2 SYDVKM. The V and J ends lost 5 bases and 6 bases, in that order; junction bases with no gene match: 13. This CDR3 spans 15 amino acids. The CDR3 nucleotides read TGTGCCAGCAGTGGGGGAGGGACCGGGAGAGGCGAGCAGTACTTC. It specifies CASSGGGTGRGEQYF. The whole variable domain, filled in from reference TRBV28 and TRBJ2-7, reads DVKVTQSSRYLVKRTGEKVFLECVQDMDHENMFWYRQDPGLGLRLIYFSYDVKMKEKGDIPEGYSVSREKKERFSLILESASTNQTSMYLCASSGGGTGRGEQYFGPGTRLTVT.

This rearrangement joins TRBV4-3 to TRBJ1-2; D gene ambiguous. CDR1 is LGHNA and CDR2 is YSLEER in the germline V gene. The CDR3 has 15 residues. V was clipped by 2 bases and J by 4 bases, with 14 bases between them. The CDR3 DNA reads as TGCGCCAGCAGCCAAATACTAAACCCCTTCTATGGCTACACCTTC. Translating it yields CASSQILNPFYGYTF.